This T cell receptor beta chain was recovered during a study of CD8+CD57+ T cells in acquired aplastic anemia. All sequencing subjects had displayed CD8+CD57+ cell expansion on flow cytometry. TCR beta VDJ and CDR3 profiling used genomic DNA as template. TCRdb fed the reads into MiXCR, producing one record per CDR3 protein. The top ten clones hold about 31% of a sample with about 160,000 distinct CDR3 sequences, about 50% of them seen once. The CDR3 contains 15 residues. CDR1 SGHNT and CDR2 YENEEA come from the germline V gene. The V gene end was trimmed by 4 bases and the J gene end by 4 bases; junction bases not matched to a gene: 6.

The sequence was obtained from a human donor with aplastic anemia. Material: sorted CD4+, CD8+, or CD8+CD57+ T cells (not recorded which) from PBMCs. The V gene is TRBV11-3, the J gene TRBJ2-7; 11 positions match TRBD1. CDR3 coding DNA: TGTGCCAGCAGCTCAGCCGGGACAGGGGGTTACGAGCAGTACTTC. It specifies CASSSAGTGGYEQYF.